This T cell receptor beta chain came from a study of naive and memory T cell subsets (dated by TCRdb to the late 2010s). Regarding the complete study: Sorted naive and memory T cell subsets from peripheral blood were analyzed in the study using a UMI-based, open-source pipeline for TCR alpha and beta sequencing. RNA was DNase-treated and reverse transcribed with TCR constant-region primers, mostly using SuperScript III. Complete agreement was observed between the functional CMV T cell responses and the IgG serology results. Study-level results and caveats: RNA-based TCR counts may be influenced by expression changes linked to T cell activation and differentiation. A few larger clonotypes were found in naive repertoires, especially CD8, and these larger clonotypes were possibly memory cells re-expressing CD45RA. The repertoire findings for the naive and memory subsets could not be validated, as no ground truth was available. Gini index rose and Shannon and inverse Simpson diversity fell from naive through CM, EM and EMRA in both CD4 and CD8 cells. Following error correction, more than 95% of naive TCR sequences occurred only once, which made naive abundance distributions much steeper than those of memory subsets. A power law was followed by TCR abundance, with an exponent that differed between naive and memory subsets but was consistent across the three individuals. Single alpha or beta chain sequences, rather than paired alpha/beta receptors, were used to define clonotypes.

Spanning cysteine to phenylalanine, the CDR3 consists of 15 amino acids. Only the CDR3 region is kept as DNA, spanning 45 bases read in frame from base 1. Trimming accounts for 5 bases at V and 4 bases at J, while the number of junction bases matched to no gene is 6. From the germline V gene, CDR1 is SGHTA and CDR2 is FQGTGA. From the second PCR step on, the TCR alpha and beta chain libraries were amplified in separate reactions. Donor CMV status was determined by IFNgamma production from CD4+ T cells after overnight stimulation of fresh PBMCs with CMV viral lysate. CD4 T cells were positively selected with Miltenyi beads, followed by positive selection of CD8 T cells from the CD4-negative fraction. Cells were stained for CD3, CD4, CD8, CD45RA, CD27 and a live/dead dye and were sorted on a BD Aria II into four subsets based on CD45RA and CD27. A few healthy volunteers provided blood, and the blood of each volunteer was split into CD4 and CD8 T cells and then into four differentiation subsets. Roughly 120 ml of peripheral blood was collected from each donor, and PBMC were isolated by Ficoll-Paque PLUS density-gradient centrifugation. The sorted cells were lysed in RLT buffer, after which RNA was extracted using a Qiagen RNeasy kit and kept at -80 degrees C.

With respect to this clonotype: What antigen it recognizes has not been identified. No quality values exist for individual bases; no much larger clone is one base distant.

Libraries were made using UMI-ligation and nested PCR. An equimolar mix of two oligonucleotides covering both TRBC1 and TRBC2 was used as the beta constant-region primer. A single-stranded oligonucleotide containing the SP2 primer and a 12-nucleotide UMI was joined to the 3' end of the cDNA by T4 RNA ligase 1. Four rounds of PCR were used to amplify ligated cDNA, with nested alpha and beta constant-region primers being used together with the SP2 primer. Incubation of the ligation reaction was carried out at 16 degrees C for about 19-25 hours. PCR2 was typically performed as a SYBR Green qPCR and was stopped at a predetermined threshold so that over-amplification was prevented. Agencourt AMPure XP magnetic beads were used for all purifications after the first. Library amounts were measured by Qubit and library quality was assessed on a TapeStation, where the main peak was expected at around 650 bp. Pooled libraries were sequenced on an Illumina MiSeq with v2 2x251 paired-end kits, typically giving about 0.85-2.3 million reads per sample. Each sample was pooled at about 4.3 nM, and roughly 5-7% PhiX was included to help cluster recognition. Under the source paper's analysis protocol: Using tag matching that tolerated one base-pair mismatch, Decombinator assigned V and J genes to FASTQ reads that had been processed by Demultiplexor. UMIs were used by Collapsinator to correct both sequencing errors and frequency errors arising from PCR heterogeneity. CDR3Translator translated TCRs and extracted CDR3s from the conserved cysteine to the FGXG phenylalanine, flagging non-productive sequences. Repertoires were subsampled to equal numbers of UMI-defined TCRs before Gini, Shannon entropy and inverse Simpson indices were calculated. Power-law fits to clonotype abundance distributions were performed by maximum likelihood within the linear range. Similar UMI counts, unique TCR numbers and clonal distributions were obtained with the pipeline and with MIGEC on one naive CD8 sample. One analysis removed from the naive repertoire any naive TCRs that were also found in any memory subset from the same donor. A set of approximately 7,300 CMV-associated CDR3 sequences, compiled from VDJdb and a published dataset, was used to search the repertoires. The public sequencing data were trimmed at Q25 with fastp and processed into clonotypes with MiXCR by TCRdb, which kept only in-frame beta chains. Every CDR3 protein is listed once, alongside the most common genes and DNA of its rows. TCRdb, not the original authors, processed these V and J calls. This sample is represented by 130,000 to 150,000 distinct CDR3 sequences; about a sixth of them were singletons. Jointly, the top ten make up just over 0.14% of the sample.

The chain uses TRBV7-3 and TRBJ2-1, with TRBD2 identical over 9 junction bases. The source material was naive CD4+ T cells from blood. The cell subset or site label on this specimen signifies: naive T cells, CD45RA high CD27+. This sequence was found in a human donor in good health. For the CDR3, the sequence is CASSPTSGMYNEQFF. The nucleotide sequence reads TGTGCCAGCAGCCCGACTAGCGGAATGTACAATGAGCAGTTCTTC.